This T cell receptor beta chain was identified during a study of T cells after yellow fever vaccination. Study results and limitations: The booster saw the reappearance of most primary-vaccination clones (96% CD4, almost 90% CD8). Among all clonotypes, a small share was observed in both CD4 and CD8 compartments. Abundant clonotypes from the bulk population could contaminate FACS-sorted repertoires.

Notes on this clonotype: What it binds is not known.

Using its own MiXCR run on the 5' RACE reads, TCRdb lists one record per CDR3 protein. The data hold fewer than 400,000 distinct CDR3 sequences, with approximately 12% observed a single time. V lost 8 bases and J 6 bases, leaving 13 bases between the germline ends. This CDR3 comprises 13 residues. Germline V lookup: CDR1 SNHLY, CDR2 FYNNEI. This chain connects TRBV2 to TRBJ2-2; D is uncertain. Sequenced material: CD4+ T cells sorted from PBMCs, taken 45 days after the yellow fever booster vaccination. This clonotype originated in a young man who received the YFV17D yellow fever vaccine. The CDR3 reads CASSVPGAGELFF. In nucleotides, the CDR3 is TGTGCCAGCTCGGTACCAGGCGCCGGGGAGCTGTTTTTT.